A selection of T cell receptor beta chains follows, all from one sample in a study of cytomegalovirus exposure and HLA in healthy donors. Assay: immunoSEQ multiplex PCR; the TCRdb copy retains only in-frame clones and omits some. The table lists 100,000 to 150,000 clones, 89% of them singletons. Material: PBMCs. These receptors came from a woman younger than 30 in good health and CMV-seronegative. Each CDR3 is given with its conserved first and last residue. Fields, in order: V gene, J gene, D gene, clone size, CDR3 protein, CDR3 DNA. A D gene is named only where the DNA matches it firmly. Clone sizes are given selectively: once, few, many, or a class where the clone is expanded.

>TRBV7-8|TRBJ1-2|NA|NA
CASSLGRENGYTF
TGTGCCAGCAGCTTAGGCCGAGAAAATGGCTACACCTTC
>TRBV28|TRBJ2-5|NA|NA
CASSPTDGTEAQYF
TGTGCCAGCAGTCCCACGGACGGAACGGAGGCCCAGTACTTC
>TRBV4-1|TRBJ2-7|TRBD2|NA
CASSQGGLAGGHEQYF
TGCGCCAGCAGCCAAGGTGGACTAGCGGGAGGCCACGAGCAGTACTTC
>TRBV4-1|TRBJ2-2|TRBD2|NA
CASSQDTSGRNTGELFF
TGCGCCAGCAGCCAGGACACTAGCGGGAGGAACACCGGGGAGCTGTTTTTT
>TRBV28|TRBJ2-5|NA|NA
CASSSGQQETQYF
TGTGCCAGCAGTTCTGGACAGCAAGAGACCCAGTACTTC
>TRBV18|TRBJ1-3|NA|NA
CASSPPGWTNTIYF
TGTGCCAGCTCACCTCCGGGGTGGACAAACACCATATATTTT
>TRBV28|TRBJ2-7|TRBD1|NA
CASSKGGTGAYEQYF
TGTGCCAGCAGTAAGGGGGGGACAGGGGCCTACGAGCAGTACTTC
>TRBV28|TRBJ2-5|TRBD2|NA
CASSLELAGGETQYF
TGTGCCAGCAGTTTAGAACTAGCGGGAGGGGAGACCCAGTACTTC
>TRBV2|TRBJ1-2|NA|NA
CASRDAGYTF
TGTGCCAGCCGAGATGCGGGCTACACCTTC
>TRBV19|TRBJ2-7|TRBD1|NA
CATRGQYYEQYF
TGTGCCACCCGGGGACAGTACTACGAGCAGTACTTC
>TRBV5-1|TRBJ1-1|NA|NA
CASSLAQSNTEAFF
TGCGCCAGCAGCTTGGCCCAATCGAACACTGAAGCTTTCTTT
>TRBV6-1|TRBJ2-7|NA|NA
CASSEPDLIYEQYF
TGTGCCAGCAGTGAACCAGATTTAATCTACGAGCAGTACTTC
>TRBV5-4|TRBJ1-2|TRBD1|few
CASSYGQGAHYGYTF
TGTGCCAGCAGTTACGGACAGGGGGCCCACTATGGCTACACCTTC
>TRBV18|TRBJ2-1|TRBD2|NA
CASSPPDRLAGNEQFF
TGTGCCAGCTCACCACCCGACCGACTAGCGGGGAATGAGCAGTTCTTC
>TRBV5-1|TRBJ2-7|TRBD2|NA
CASSLDGGRAYEQYF
TGCGCCAGCAGCTTGGATGGCGGGAGGGCCTACGAGCAGTACTTC
>TRBV4-1|TRBJ2-3|TRBD2|NA
CASSKRTSGSADTQYF
TGCGCCAGCAGCAAGCGGACTAGCGGGAGCGCAGATACGCAGTATTTT